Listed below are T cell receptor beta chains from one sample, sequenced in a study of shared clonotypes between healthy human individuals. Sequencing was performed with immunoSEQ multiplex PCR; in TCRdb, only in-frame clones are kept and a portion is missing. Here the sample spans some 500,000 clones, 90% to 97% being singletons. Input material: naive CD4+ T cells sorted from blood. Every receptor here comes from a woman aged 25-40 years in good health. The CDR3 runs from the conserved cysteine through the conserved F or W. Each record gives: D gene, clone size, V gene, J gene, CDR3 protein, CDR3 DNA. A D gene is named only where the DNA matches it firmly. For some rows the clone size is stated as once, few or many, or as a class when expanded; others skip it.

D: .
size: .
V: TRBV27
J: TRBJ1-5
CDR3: CASSLQGIGNQPQHF
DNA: TGTGCCAGCAGTCTCCAGGGGATAGGGAATCAGCCCCAGCATTTT

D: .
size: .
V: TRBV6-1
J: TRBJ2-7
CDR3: CASRIRTVSYEQYF
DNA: TGTGCCAGCAGAATACGGACAGTTTCCTACGAGCAGTACTTC

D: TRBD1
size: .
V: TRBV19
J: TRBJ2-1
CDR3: CASSVTTGWNEQFF
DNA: TGTGCCAGTAGTGTAACGACAGGGTGGAATGAGCAGTTCTTC

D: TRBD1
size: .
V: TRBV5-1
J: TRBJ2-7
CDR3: CASSIGTELSYEQYF
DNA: TGCGCCAGCAGCATCGGGACAGAGCTCTCCTACGAGCAGTACTTC

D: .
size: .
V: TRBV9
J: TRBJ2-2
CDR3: CASSLWNRVSGTGELFF
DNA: TGTGCCAGCAGCTTATGGAACAGGGTCTCAGGCACCGGGGAGCTGTTTTTT

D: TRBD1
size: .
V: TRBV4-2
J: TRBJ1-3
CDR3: CASSQRITGAGNTIYF
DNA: TGTGCCAGCAGCCAACGCATCACAGGGGCGGGAAACACCATATATTTT

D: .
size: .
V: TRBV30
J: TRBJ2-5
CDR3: CAWSTLETQYF
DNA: TGTGCCTGGAGTACCCTCGAGACCCAGTACTTC

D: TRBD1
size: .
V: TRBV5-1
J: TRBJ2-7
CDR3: CASSPGQGSPYEQYF
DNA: TGCGCCAGCAGCCCCGGACAGGGGTCCCCCTACGAGCAGTACTTC

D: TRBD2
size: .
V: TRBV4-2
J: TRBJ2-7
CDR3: CASSQATSGTEQYF
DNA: TGTGCCAGCAGCCAAGCGACTAGCGGTACGGAGCAGTACTTC

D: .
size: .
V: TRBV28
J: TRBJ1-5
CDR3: CASSSSQTNQPQHF
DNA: TGTGCCAGCAGTTCTTCCCAGACCAATCAGCCCCAGCATTTT

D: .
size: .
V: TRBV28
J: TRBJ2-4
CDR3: CASSQYSIQYF
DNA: TGTGCCAGCAGTCAATACAGTATTCAGTACTTC

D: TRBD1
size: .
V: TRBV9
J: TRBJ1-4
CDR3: CASSVGTGRPVEEKLFF
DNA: TGTGCCAGCAGCGTCGGGACAGGGCGTCCAGTAGAAGAAAAACTGTTTTTT

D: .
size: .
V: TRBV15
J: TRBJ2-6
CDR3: CATSREGSGANVLTF
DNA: TGTGCCACCAGCAGAGAGGGCTCTGGGGCCAACGTCCTGACTTTC

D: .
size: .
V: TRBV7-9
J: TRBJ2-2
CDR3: CASRGAVDDTGELFF
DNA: TGTGCCAGCAGGGGGGCAGTTGACGACACCGGGGAGCTGTTTTTT

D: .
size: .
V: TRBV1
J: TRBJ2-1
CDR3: CTSSQDFGRDNEQFF
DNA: TGCACCAGCAGCCAAGATTTCGGGAGGGATAATGAGCAGTTCTTC

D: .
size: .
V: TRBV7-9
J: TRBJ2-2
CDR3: CASSHGELFF
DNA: TGTGCCAGCAGCCACGGGGAGCTGTTTTTT

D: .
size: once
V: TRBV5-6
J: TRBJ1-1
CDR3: CASSPLPTPGGSPSGAFF
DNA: TGTGCCAGCAGTCCTCTCCCCACCCCGGGGGGATCACCCTCGGGAGCTTTCTTT

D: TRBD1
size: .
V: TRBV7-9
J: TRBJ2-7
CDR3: CASSKRDSTYEQYF
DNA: TGTGCCAGCAGCAAACGGGACAGTACCTACGAGCAGTACTTC

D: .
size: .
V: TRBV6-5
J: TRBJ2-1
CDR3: CASRLGGRRNEQFF
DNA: TGTGCCAGCAGGCTAGGAGGGAGAAGGAATGAGCAGTTCTTC

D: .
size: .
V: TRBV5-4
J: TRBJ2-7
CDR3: CASSLSAGLIEQYF
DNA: TGTGCCAGCAGCTTGTCTGCGGGATTGATCGAGCAGTACTTC

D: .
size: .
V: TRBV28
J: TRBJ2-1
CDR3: CASSLAVPYNEQFF
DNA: TGTGCCAGCAGTTTAGCGGTTCCCTACAATGAGCAGTTCTTC

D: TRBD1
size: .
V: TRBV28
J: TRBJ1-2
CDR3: CASSSGPYGQGDGYTF
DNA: TGTGCCAGCAGTTCTGGACCTTATGGACAGGGAGATGGCTACACCTTC

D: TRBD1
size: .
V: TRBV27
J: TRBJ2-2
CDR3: CASAWKLAYKRTGTPSNTGELFF
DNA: TGTGCCAGCGCCTGGAAGTTGGCGTATAAGAGGACAGGGACCCCTTCGAACACCGGGGAGCTGTTTTTT

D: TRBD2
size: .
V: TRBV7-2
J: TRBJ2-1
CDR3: CASSFLAGGPANEQFF
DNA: TGTGCCAGCAGCTTCCTAGCGGGAGGGCCGGCCAATGAGCAGTTCTTC

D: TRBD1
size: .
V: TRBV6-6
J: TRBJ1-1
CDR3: CASNPDRVLGTEAFF
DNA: TGTGCCAGCAACCCGGACAGGGTTTTAGGGACTGAAGCTTTCTTT

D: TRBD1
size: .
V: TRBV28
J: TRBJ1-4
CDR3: CASSLEGAGGSEKLFF
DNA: TGTGCCAGCAGTTTAGAGGGGGCAGGGGGGAGTGAAAAACTGTTTTTT

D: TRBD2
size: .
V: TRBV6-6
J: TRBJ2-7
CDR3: CASIAGGPGYEQYF
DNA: TGTGCCAGTATAGCGGGAGGGCCTGGCTACGAGCAGTACTTC

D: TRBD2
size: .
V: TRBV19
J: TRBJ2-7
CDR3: CASSIELRLAFRKEQYF
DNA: TGTGCCAGTAGTATAGAACTGCGACTAGCTTTCAGGAAGGAGCAGTACTTC

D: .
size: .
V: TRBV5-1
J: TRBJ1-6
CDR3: CASSLAEGSLYNSPLHF
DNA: TGCGCCAGCAGCTTGGCCGAGGGAAGTCTCTATAATTCACCCCTCCACTTT

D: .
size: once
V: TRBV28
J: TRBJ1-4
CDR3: CASSLPTTGDGPTNEKLFF
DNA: TGTGCCAGCAGTCTACCCACCACGGGAGACGGGCCAACTAATGAAAAACTGTTTTTT

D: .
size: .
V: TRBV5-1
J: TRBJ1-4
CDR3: CASSLNSPTNEKLFF
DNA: TGCGCCAGCAGCTTGAACAGTCCAACTAATGAAAAACTGTTTTTT

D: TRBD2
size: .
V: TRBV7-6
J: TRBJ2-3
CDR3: CASSYLAGGSDTQYF
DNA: TGTGCCAGCAGCTACCTAGCGGGAGGGTCAGATACGCAGTATTTT

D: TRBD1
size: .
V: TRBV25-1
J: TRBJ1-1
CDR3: CASSELGTGAMNTEAFF
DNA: TGTGCCAGCAGTGAATTAGGGACAGGGGCTATGAACACTGAAGCTTTCTTT

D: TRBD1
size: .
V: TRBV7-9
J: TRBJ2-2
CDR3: CASSHRTGRTGELFF
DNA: TGTGCCAGCAGCCACCGGACAGGGAGGACCGGGGAGCTGTTTTTT

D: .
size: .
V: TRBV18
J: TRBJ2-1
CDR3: CASSPPTRGEGTEQFF
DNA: TGTGCCAGCTCACCACCCACCCGCGGAGAGGGGACTGAGCAGTTCTTC

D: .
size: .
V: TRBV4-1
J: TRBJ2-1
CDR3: CASSDSRDPGYNEQFF
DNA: TGCGCCAGCAGCGACTCCCGGGACCCCGGTTACAATGAGCAGTTCTTC

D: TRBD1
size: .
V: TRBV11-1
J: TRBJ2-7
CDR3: CASSLAGTVTEQYF
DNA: TGTGCCAGCAGCTTAGCGGGGACAGTTACCGAGCAGTACTTC

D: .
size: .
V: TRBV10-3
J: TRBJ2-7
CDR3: CAISEGTDISYEQYF
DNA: TGTGCCATCAGTGAAGGGACTGACATCTCCTACGAGCAGTACTTC

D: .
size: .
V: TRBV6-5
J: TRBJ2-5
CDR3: CASSYSGFLSRETQYF
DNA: TGTGCCAGCAGTTACTCCGGGTTTCTTTCGCGAGAGACCCAGTACTTC

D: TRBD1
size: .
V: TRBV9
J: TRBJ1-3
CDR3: CASSPTLDRPAGNTIYF
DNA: TGTGCCAGCAGCCCGACCTTGGACAGGCCTGCTGGAAACACCATATATTTT

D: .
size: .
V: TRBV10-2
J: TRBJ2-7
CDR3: CASRLEYSYEQYF
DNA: TGCGCCAGCAGACTAGAGTATTCGTACGAGCAGTACTTC

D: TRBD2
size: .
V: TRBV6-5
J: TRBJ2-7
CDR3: CASSYRSSGNYEQYF
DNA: TGTGCCAGCAGTTATCGGTCTAGCGGGAACTACGAGCAGTACTTC

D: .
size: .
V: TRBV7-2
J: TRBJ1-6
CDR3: CASSLGRASYNSPLHF
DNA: TGTGCCAGCAGCCTAGGCAGGGCCTCGTATAATTCACCCCTCCACTTT

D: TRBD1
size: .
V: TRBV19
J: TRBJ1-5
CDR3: CASSIEQGFQPQHF
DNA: TGTGCCAGTAGTATAGAACAGGGGTTTCAGCCCCAGCATTTT

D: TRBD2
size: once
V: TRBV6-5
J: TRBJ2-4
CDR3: CASSRREGIQYF
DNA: TGTGCCAGCAGTAGGCGGGAGGGCATTCAGTACTTC

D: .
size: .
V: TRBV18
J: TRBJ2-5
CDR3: CASSRLLYLGAKETQYF
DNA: TGTGCCAGCTCACGACTCCTTTACCTAGGGGCTAAAGAGACCCAGTACTTC

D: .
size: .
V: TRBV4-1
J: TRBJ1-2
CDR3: CASRTVADGQLSVSDYGYTF
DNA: TGCGCCAGCAGAACCGTAGCGGACGGACAGTTATCGGTCTCGGACTATGGCTACACCTTC

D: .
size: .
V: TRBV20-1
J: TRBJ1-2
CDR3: CSGAAGHGYTF
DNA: TGCAGTGGGGCGGCAGGGCATGGCTACACCTTC

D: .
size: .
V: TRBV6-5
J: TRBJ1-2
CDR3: CASSPVGSYGYTF
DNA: TGTGCCAGCAGTCCGGTAGGCAGCTATGGCTACACCTTC

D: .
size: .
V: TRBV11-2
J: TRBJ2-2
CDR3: CASSPLVSLGELFF
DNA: TGTGCCAGCAGCCCCCTAGTGTCCCTCGGGGAGCTGTTTTTT

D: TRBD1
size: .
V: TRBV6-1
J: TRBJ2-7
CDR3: CASSDGQGVYEQYF
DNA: TGTGCCAGCAGTGACGGACAGGGGGTATACGAGCAGTACTTC

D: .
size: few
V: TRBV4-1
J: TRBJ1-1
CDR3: CASSLTDYTEAFF
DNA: TGCGCCAGCAGCCTGACGGACTACACTGAAGCTTTCTTT

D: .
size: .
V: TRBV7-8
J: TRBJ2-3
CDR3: CASSFGGGVDTQYF
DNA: TGTGCCAGCAGCTTCGGCGGAGGGGTGGATACGCAGTATTTT

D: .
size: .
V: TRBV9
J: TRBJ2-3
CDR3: CASSVAGDGASTDTQYF
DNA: TGTGCCAGCAGCGTAGCTGGGGACGGTGCTAGCACAGATACGCAGTATTTT

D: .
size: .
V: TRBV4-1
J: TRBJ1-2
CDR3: CASSRMPGGGPYGYTF
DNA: TGCGCCAGCAGCCGTATGCCCGGGGGCGGACCCTATGGCTACACCTTC